This T cell receptor (beta chain) was recovered during a study of response to subunit inactivated influenza vaccine (dated by TCRdb to between 2018 and 2020). About the full investigation: Deep quantitative profiling of the T cell receptor repertoire was used in the study to follow responses to a trivalent subunit inactivated influenza vaccine. What the authors observed across the whole study: According to the authors, only a limited number of new T cells may be recruited by each seasonal influenza vaccination.

The library was made by RT-PCR. The sequencer was an Illumina HiSeq 2500. TCRdb applied fastp at Q25 and MiXCR to the public reads, then kept only in-frame beta chains. All rows with the same CDR3 protein become a single entry with the most common DNA and genes. Here the sample has about 700,000 distinct CDR3 sequences; 14% occur a single time. The top ten clonotypes cover 5.5% to 8% of the sample. V is clipped by 1 base and J by 1 base, and the sequence between their germline boundaries is 8 bases long. CDR1 and CDR2 are read off the germline V gene as SGHDT and YYEEEE. The CDR3 spans 14 residues, from the cysteine through the phenylalanine. Only the CDR3 region is kept as DNA, spanning 42 bases read in frame from base 1. A note on this clonotype: Its antigen is still unknown. No base quality information exists; no much larger clone differs at one position.

Recombination connected TRBV5-6 to TRBJ1-1; the D gene is unclear. This sample comprised PBMCs from blood, obtained around 15 days before vaccination. The clonotype originates from a man in his forties or fifties who received an inactivated influenza vaccine. Donor details come from another sample of the same person, matched by shared clones. The DNA sequence is given as TGTGCCAGCAGCTTGAGGTCCACGAACACTGAAGCTTTCTTT. Translated, it gives CASSLRSTNTEAFF.